These T cell receptor beta chains were read from a single sample in a study of CD8+CD57+ T cells in acquired aplastic anemia. TCRdb processed the reads anew with MiXCR; each CDR3 protein has one entry. There are under 350,000 distinct CDR3 sequences in the sample; about three fifths occur only once, and around 1.3% lies in the top ten. The specimen sequenced was sorted CD4+, CD8+, or CD8+CD57+ T cells (not recorded which) from PBMCs. Source of these receptors: a human donor with aplastic anemia. Both conserved end residues are part of each CDR3. A D gene is named only where the DNA matches it firmly. Size is omitted from some rows. Given values are once, few, many or a class for expanded clones.

v_gene	j_gene	abundance	d_gene	len	CDR3nt	CDR3aa
TRBV2	TRBJ1-1	-	-	14	TGTGCCAGCACTACAGGCTCTATGAACACTGAAGCTTTCTTT	CASTTGSMNTEAFF
TRBV7-6	TRBJ2-5	-	-	12	TGTGCCACGAGAGGGTACCAAGAGACCCAGTACTTC	CATRGYQETQYF
TRBV15	TRBJ2-4	many	TRBD1	15	TGTGCCACCAGCAGAGACAGGGGGACAAAAAACATTCAGTACTTC	CATSRDRGTKNIQYF
TRBV9	TRBJ2-7	few	-	14	TGTGCCAGCAGCGTACAGGACCGCGTCTCGGGGCAGTACTTC	CASSVQDRVSGQYF
TRBV2	TRBJ1-5	-	-	15	TGTGCCAGCAGCGAACGGGAGGGAGGCAATCAGCCCCAGCATTTT	CASSEREGGNQPQHF
TRBV10-2	TRBJ2-7	-	TRBD2	14	TGCGCCAGCAGACCTCTAGCGGAGAACTACGAGCAGTACTTC	CASRPLAENYEQYF
TRBV20-1	TRBJ2-1	many	TRBD2	16	TGCAGTGCTAGACCGGGGGGGACGAGCTCCTACAATGAGCAGTTCTTC	CSARPGGTSSYNEQFF
TRBV6-4	TRBJ2-6	-	-	14	TGTGCCAGCGCCCCTTTGGGGCAGGCCAACGTCCTGACTTTC	CASAPLGQANVLTF
TRBV24-1	TRBJ2-2	-	-	13	TGTGCCACCAGTGCAGGGGAGACCGGGGAGCTGTTTTTT	CATSAGETGELFF
TRBV7-8	TRBJ2-7	-	-	17	TGTGCCAGCAGCTTAGGTCTTCCGGGACGGCCCTCCTACGAGCAGTACTTC	CASSLGLPGRPSYEQYF
TRBV10-3	TRBJ1-1	many	-	15	TGTGCCATCAGTGAGTCCCGGGCGGGCAACACTGAAGCTTTCTTT	CAISESRAGNTEAFF
TRBV10-3	TRBJ1-2	-	TRBD1	11	TGTGCTATTACAGGGGGTGATGGCTACACCTTC	CAITGGDGYTF
TRBV10-3	TRBJ1-5	-	-	15	TGTGCCATCAGTGCCGGCTTGGAGGGCAATCAGCCCCAGCATTTT	CAISAGLEGNQPQHF
TRBV19	TRBJ2-7	few	-	13	TGTGCCAGTAGTGTTGGGGTCTCCTACGAGCAGTACTTC	CASSVGVSYEQYF
TRBV5-1	TRBJ1-6	-	TRBD1	17	TGCGCCAGCAGCTTCCTGGTAGGACAGGGGGGGAATTCACCCCTCCACTTT	CASSFLVGQGGNSPLHF
TRBV4-3	TRBJ2-3	-	-	15	TGCGCCAGCAGCCAAGGGGGAGGCTCCGTCGATACGCAGTATTTT	CASSQGGGSVDTQYF
TRBV7-8	TRBJ2-5	-	-	12	TGTGCCAGCAGCTTAAAGGTGGAGACCCAGTACTTC	CASSLKVETQYF
TRBV2	TRBJ1-2	few	-	15	TGTGCCAGCAGTGGAGGCACGGCGGCGAAGGGTGGCTACACCTTC	CASSGGTAAKGGYTF
TRBV19	TRBJ2-2	-	-	14	TGTGCCAGTAGTATTGGAGGAAACACAGGGGAGCTGTTTTTT	CASSIGGNTGELFF
TRBV10-3	TRBJ1-6	-	-	15	TGTGCCATCAGTGAGCCCGCGGGGGTAAATTCACCCCTCCACTTT	CAISEPAGVNSPLHF
TRBV12-3/TRBV12-4	TRBJ2-7	many	TRBD1	14	TGTGCCAGCAGGTCCGGGACAGGACCCTACGAGCAGTACTTC	CASRSGTGPYEQYF
TRBV19	TRBJ2-7	-	-	13	TGTGCCAGTAGTTTATTACAGGGTGGCGAGCAGTACTTC	CASSLLQGGEQYF
TRBV2	TRBJ1-1	many	-	13	TGTGCCAGCAGTTTTGAGGTGAACACTGAAGCTTTCTTT	CASSFEVNTEAFF
TRBV7-2	TRBJ2-7	-	TRBD2	14	TGTGCCAGCAGTGGGACTAGCGGGGGCTACGAGCAGTACTTC	CASSGTSGGYEQYF
TRBV9	TRBJ1-6	-	-	15	TGTGCCAGCAGCGCTGGGACTATCGGGGGGGAGACCCTCCACTTT	CASSAGTIGGETLHF
TRBV7-2	TRBJ1-6	medium-sized	TRBD1	14	TGTGCCAGCACCCAAAGCAGGGGGCTGTCACCCCTCCACTTT	CASTQSRGLSPLHF
TRBV12-3/TRBV12-4	TRBJ2-1	-	TRBD2	13	TGTGCCAGCAGTTTGGGGACTAGCGATGAGCAGTTCTTC	CASSLGTSDEQFF
TRBV10-1	TRBJ2-7	-	-	15	TGCGCCAGCAGTGAGTCGAGGGGAGACTCCTACGAGCAGTACTTC	CASSESRGDSYEQYF
TRBV12-3/TRBV12-4	TRBJ1-3	-	-	14	TGTGCCAGCAGTTCGTTAGGGATTGGAAACACCATATATTTT	CASSSLGIGNTIYF
TRBV24-1	TRBJ2-1	-	TRBD2	16	TGTGCCACCAGTGATTATGGGACTAGCGTCGGCAATGAGCAGTTCTTC	CATSDYGTSVGNEQFF
TRBV2	TRBJ2-7	few	TRBD1	15	TGTGCCAGCAGTGCCGACAGGGGGTACCTCTACGAGCAGTACTTC	CASSADRGYLYEQYF
TRBV5-5	TRBJ2-7	few	-	14	TGCGCCAGCAGCTTGGGATCGGCCTTGGTGGAGCAGTACTTC	CASSLGSALVEQYF
TRBV7-2	TRBJ2-7	-	TRBD2	16	TGTGCCAGCAGCTTAGCAGCGGGGGCCTTCTCCTACGAGCAGTACTTC	CASSLAAGAFSYEQYF
TRBV20-1	TRBJ2-7	-	TRBD2	17	TGCAGTGCTAGAGGGGATCTGGGGGGGTCCTCATCCTACGAGCAGTACTTC	CSARGDLGGSSSYEQYF
TRBV7-6	TRBJ2-7	-	-	12	TGTGCCGGCAGCCCCCCCGGGGACGAGCAGTACTTC	CAGSPPGDEQYF
TRBV5-1	TRBJ2-7	once	-	13	TGCGCCAGCAGCTTGGTAGGTAGCAACGAGCAGTACTTC	CASSLVGSNEQYF
TRBV5-6	TRBJ1-3	-	-	11	TGTGCCAGCAGCTTCCATCAAGACATATATTTT	CASSFHQDIYF
TRBV24-1	TRBJ1-1	-	TRBD1	16	TGTGCCACCAGTGAAAGCGGACAGGGGGGGAACACTGAAGCTTTCTTT	CATSESGQGGNTEAFF
TRBV19	TRBJ2-3	many	-	16	TGTGCCAGTAGTATTACGCGACTAACCACGACAGATACGCAGTATTTT	CASSITRLTTTDTQYF
TRBV19	TRBJ1-2	-	-	14	TGTGCCAGTAGCTCGGACAACCGACCCTATGGCTACACCTTC	CASSSDNRPYGYTF
TRBV15	TRBJ1-5	-	TRBD1	13	TGTGCCACCAGCAGGACAGGGTACCAGCCCCAGCATTTT	CATSRTGYQPQHF